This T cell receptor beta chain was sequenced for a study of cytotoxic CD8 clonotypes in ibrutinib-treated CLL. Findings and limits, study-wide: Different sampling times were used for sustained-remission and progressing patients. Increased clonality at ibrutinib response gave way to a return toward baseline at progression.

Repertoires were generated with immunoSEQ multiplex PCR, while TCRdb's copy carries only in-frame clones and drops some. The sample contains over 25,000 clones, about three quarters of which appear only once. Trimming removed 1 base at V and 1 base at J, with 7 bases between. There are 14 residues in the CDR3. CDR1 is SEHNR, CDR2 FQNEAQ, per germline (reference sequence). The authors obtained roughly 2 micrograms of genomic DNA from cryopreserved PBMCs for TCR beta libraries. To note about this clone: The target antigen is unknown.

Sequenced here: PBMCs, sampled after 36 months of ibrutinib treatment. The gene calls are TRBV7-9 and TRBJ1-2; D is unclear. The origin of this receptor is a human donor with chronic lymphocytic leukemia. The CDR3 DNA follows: TGTGCCAGCAGCTTAGGGCCTGATAACTATGGCTACACCTTC. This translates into CASSLGPDNYGYTF.